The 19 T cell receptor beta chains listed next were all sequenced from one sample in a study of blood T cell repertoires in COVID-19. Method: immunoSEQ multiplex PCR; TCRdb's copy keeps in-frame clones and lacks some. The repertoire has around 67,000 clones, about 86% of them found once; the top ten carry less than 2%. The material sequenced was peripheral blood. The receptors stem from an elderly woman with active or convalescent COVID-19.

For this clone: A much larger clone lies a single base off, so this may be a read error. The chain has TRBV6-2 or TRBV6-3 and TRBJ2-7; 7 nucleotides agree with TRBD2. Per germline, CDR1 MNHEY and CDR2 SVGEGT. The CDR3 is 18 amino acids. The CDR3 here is CAGSYSTFPGRGAYEQYF. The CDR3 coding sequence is TGTGCCGGCAGTTACTCGACCTTCCCGGGCCGGGGGGCCTACGAGCAGTACTTC.

Written as DNA, the CDR3 is TGTGCCAGTAGTGTCGGACAGGGAAGCAAAAACATTCAGTACTTC. Its protein is CASSVGQGSKNIQYF. This chain connects TRBV19 to TRBJ2-4; 8 nucleotides match TRBD1. Germline CDR1 reads LNHDA; CDR2 reads SQIVND (reference sequence). Germline trimming cut 5 bases from V and 3 bases from J; bases unmatched to any gene: 6. This CDR3 comprises 15 residues.

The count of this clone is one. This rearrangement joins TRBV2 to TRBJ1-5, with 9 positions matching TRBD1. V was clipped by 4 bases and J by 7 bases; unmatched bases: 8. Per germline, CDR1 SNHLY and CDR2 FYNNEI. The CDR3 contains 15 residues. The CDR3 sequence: CASSAQTGGGQPQHF. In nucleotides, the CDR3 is TGTGCCAGCAGTGCCCAAACAGGGGGCGGGCAGCCCCAGCATTTT.

The CDR3 DNA sequence: TGTGCCACCAGTGAAACCGGGACAGGCTCTGGAAACACCATATATTTT. Translated: CATSETGTGSGNTIYF. J is TRBJ1-3 and V is TRBV24-1; 8 positions agree with TRBD1. The CDR3 is made up of 16 amino acids. With 4 bases clipped from V and 0 bases from J, the junction kept 4 bases outside the gene matches. The V gene's germline CDR1 is KGHDR and CDR2 SFDVKD.

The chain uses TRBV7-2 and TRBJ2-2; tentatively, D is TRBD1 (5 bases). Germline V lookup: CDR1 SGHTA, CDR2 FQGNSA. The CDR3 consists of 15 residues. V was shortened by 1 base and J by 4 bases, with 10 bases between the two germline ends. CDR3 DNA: TGTGCCAGCAGCTTAGTGGGGCCTGTCACCGGGGAGCTGTTTTTT. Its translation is CASSLVGPVTGELFF.

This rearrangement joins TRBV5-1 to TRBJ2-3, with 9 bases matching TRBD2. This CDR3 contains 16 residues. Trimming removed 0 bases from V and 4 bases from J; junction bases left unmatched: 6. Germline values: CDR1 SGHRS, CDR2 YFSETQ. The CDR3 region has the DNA TGCGCCAGCAGCTTGGGGGCTAGCGGGACATCAGATACGCAGTATTTT. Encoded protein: CASSLGASGTSDTQYF.

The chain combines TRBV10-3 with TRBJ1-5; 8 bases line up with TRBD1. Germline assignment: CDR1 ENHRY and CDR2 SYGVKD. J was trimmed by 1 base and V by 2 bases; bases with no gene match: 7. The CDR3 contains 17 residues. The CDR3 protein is CAISETSQGASNQPQHF. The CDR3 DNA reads TGTGCCATCAGTGAGACCAGCCAGGGGGCCAGCAATCAGCCCCAGCATTTT.

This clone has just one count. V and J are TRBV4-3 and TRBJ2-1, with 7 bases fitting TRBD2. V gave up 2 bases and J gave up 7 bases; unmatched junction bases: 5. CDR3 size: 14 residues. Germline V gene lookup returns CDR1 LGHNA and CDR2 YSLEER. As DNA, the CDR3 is TGCGCCAGCAGCCAACTGGGGGGGAGGAATGAGCAGTTCTTC. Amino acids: CASSQLGGRNEQFF.

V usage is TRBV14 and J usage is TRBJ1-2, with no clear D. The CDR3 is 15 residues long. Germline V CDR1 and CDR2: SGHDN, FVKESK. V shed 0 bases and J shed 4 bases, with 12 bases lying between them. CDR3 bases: TGTGCCAGCAGCCAAGATGTCGGGAGAAGCTATGGCTACACCTTC. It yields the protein CASSQDVGRSYGYTF. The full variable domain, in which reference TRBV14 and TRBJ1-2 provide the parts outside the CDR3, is EAGVTQFPSHSVIEKGQTVTLRCDPISGHDNLYWYRRVMGKEIKFLLHFVKESKQDESGMPNNRFLAERTGGTYSTLKVQPAELEDSGVYFCASSQDVGRSYGYTFGSGTRLTVV.

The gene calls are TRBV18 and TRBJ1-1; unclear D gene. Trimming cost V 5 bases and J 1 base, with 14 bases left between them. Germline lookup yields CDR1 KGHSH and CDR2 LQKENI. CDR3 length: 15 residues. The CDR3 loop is CASSTNWGGNTEAFF. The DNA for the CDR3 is TGTGCCAGCTCAACCAATTGGGGAGGGAACACTGAAGCTTTCTTT.

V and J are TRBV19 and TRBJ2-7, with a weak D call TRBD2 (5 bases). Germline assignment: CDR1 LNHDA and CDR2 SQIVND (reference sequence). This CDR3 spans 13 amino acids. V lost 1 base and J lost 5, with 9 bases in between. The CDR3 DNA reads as TGTGCCAGTAGTATAGGGTACGGGGACGAGCAGTACTTC. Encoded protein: CASSIGYGDEQYF.

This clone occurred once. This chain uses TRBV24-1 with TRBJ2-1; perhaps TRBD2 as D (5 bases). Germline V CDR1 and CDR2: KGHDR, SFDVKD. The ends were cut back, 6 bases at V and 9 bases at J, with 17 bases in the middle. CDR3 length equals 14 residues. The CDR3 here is CATSRRQTSGEQFF. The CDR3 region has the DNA TGTGCCACCAGTAGGAGGCAGACGAGTGGTGAGCAGTTCTTC.

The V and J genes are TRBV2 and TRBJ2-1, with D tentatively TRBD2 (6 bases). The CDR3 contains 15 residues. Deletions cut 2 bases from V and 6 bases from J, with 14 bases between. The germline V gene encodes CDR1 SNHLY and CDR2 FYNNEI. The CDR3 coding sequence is TGTGCCAGCAGTGAAATCCCGGGAGCCGGCAATGAGCAGTTCTTC. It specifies CASSEIPGAGNEQFF.

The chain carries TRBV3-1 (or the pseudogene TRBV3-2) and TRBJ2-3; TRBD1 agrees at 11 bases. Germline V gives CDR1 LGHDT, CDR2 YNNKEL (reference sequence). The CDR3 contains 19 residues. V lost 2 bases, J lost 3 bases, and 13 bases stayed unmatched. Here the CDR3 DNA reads TGTGCCAGCAGCCAATTTTTAAGTGGACAGGGGGCCCGAACAGATACGCAGTATTTT. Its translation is CASSQFLSGQGARTDTQYF.

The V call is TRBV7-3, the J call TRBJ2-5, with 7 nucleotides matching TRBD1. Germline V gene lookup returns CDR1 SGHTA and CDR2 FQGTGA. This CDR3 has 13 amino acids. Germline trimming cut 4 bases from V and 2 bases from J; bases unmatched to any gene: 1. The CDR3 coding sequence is TGTGCCAGCAGCTCGGGACAGCAAGAGACCCAGTACTTC. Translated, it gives CASSSGQQETQYF.

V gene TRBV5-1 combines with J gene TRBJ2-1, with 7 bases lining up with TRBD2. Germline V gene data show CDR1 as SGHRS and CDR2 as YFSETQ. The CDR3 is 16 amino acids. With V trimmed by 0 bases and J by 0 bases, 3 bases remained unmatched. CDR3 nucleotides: TGCGCCAGCAGCTTGGGTGGCGGGAGCTCCTACAATGAGCAGTTCTTC. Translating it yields CASSLGGGSSYNEQFF.

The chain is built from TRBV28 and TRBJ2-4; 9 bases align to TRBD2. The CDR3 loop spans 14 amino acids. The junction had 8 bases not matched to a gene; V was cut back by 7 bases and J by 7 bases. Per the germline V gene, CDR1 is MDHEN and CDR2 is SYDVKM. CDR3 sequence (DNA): TGTGCCAGCAATCTTAGCGGGAGAGGGAACATTCAGTACTTC. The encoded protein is CASNLSGRGNIQYF.

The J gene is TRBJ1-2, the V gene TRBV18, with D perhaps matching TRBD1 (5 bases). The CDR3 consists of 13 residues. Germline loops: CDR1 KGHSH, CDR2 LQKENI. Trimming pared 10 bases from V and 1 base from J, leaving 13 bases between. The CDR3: CATEGQGNYGYTF. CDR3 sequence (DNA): TGTGCCACTGAAGGCCAGGGTAACTATGGCTACACCTTC.

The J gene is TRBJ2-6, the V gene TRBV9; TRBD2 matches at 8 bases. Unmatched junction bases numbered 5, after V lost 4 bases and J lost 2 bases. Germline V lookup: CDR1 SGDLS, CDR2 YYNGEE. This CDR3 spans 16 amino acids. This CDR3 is CASSPGGAAGANVLTF. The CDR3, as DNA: TGTGCCAGCAGCCCGGGAGGGGCCGCTGGGGCCAACGTCCTGACTTTC. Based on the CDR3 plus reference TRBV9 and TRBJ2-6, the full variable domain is DSGVTQTPKHLITATGQRVTLRCSPRSGDLSVYWYQQSLDQGLQFLIQYYNGEERAKGNILERFSAQQFPDLHSELNLSSLELGDSALYFCASSPGGAAGANVLTFGAGSRLTVL.